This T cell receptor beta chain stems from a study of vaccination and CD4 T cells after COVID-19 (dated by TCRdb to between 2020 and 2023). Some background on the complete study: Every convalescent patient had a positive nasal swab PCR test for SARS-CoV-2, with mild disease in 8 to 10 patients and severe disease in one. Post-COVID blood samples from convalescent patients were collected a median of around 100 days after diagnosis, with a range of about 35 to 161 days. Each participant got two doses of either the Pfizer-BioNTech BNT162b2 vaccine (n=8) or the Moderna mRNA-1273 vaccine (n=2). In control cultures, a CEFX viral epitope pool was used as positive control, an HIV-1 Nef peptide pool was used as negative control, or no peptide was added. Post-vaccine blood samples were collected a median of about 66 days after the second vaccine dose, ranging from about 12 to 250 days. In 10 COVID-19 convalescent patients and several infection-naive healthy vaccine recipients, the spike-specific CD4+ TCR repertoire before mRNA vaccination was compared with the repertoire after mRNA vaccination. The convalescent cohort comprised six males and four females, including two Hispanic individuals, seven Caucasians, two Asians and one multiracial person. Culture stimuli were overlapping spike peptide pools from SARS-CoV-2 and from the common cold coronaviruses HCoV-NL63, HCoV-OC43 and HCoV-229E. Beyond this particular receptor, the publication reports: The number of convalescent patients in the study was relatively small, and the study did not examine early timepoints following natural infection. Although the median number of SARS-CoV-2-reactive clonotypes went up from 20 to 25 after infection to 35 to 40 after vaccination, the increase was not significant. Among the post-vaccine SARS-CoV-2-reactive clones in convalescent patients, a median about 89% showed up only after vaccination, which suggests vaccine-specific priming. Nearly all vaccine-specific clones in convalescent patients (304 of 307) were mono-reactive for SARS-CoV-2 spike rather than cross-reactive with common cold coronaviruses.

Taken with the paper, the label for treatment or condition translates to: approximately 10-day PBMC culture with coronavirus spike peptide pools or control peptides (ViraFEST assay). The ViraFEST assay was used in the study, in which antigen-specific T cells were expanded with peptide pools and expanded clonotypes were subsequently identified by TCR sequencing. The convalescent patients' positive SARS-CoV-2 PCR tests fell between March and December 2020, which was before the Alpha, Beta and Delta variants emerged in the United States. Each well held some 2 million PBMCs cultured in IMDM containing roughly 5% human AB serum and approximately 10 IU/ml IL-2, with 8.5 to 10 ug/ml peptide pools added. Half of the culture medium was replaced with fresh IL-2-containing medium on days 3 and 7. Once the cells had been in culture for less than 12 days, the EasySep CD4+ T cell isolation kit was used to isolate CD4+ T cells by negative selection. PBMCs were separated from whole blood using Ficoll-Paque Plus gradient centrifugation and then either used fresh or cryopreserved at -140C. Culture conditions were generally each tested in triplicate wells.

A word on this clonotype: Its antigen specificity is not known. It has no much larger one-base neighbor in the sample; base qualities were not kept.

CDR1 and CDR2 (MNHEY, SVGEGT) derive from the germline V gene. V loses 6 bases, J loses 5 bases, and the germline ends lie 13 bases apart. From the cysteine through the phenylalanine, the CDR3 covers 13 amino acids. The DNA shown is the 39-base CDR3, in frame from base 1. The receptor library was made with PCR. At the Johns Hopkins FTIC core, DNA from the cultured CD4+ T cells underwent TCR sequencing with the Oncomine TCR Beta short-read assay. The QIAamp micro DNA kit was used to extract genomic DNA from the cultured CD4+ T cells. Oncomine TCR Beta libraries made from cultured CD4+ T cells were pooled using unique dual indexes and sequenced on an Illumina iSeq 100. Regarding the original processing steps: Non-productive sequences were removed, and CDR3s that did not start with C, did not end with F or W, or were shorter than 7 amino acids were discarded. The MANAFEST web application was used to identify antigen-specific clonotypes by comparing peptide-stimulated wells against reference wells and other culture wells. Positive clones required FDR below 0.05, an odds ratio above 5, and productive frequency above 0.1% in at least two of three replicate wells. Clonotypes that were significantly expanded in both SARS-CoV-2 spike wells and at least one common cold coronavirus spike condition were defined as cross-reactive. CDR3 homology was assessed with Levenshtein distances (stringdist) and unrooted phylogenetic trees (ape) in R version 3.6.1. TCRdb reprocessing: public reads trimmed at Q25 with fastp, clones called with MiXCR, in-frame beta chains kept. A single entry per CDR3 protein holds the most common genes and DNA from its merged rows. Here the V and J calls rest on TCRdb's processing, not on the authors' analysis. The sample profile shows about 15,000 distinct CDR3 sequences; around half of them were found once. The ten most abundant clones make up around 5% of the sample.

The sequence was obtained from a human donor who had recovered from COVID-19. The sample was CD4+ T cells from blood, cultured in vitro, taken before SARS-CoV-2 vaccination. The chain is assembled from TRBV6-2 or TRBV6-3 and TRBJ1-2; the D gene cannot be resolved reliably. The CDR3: CASSTGPRYGYTF. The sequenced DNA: TGTGCCAGCAGCACCGGGCCACGGTATGGCTACACCTTC.